This TCR beta chain was profiled in a study of OX40 agonist ivuxolimab in advanced cancers. Across the study: Patients took ivuxolimab, an agonistic anti-OX40 (CD134) antibody. Three partial responders included one hepatocellular carcinoma patient and two cutaneous melanoma patients.

Of note for this clone: What it recognizes is unknown.

Regarding the study as a whole: Clonal expansion by week 6 occurred in CD4+ and CD8+ blood T cells (at 0.1 to 3.0 mg/kg).

The CDR3 consists of 16 residues. The V gene lost 5 bases and the J gene lost 10 bases, with 21 bases spanning the gap. Germline CDR1 reads MNHNY; CDR2 reads SVGAGI (reference sequence). Sequencing was performed with immunoSEQ multiplex PCR; in TCRdb, only in-frame clones are kept and a portion is missing. This sample yields about 68,000 clones, of which approximately 80% are seen a single time; around 1.7% belongs to the top ten. The genes are TRBV6-6 and TRBJ1-6; TRBD1 might be the D (5 bases). The receptor was derived from an adult with an advanced solid tumor such as melanoma, head and neck, liver or kidney cancer. The sample was CD4+ or CD8+ T cells sorted from blood, taken in a trial of the OX40 agonist ivuxolimab. CDR3 in amino acids: CASSPMSGGEGSPLHF. The CDR3 DNA is TGTGCCAGCAGTCCCATGAGCGGGGGGGAGGGCTCACCCCTCCACTTT.